This T cell receptor (beta chain) was captured by sequencing in a study of control samples from healthy donors and cancer patients. Unmatched junction bases numbered 5, after V lost 2 bases and J lost 5 bases. Germline loops: CDR1 MNHNS, CDR2 SASEGT. CDR3 length: 14 amino acids. The assay was immunoSEQ multiplex PCR, and TCRdb's table has in-frame clones only and misses some. The top ten clones hold about 2.4% of a sample with about 150,000 clones, over 85% of them seen once. The clonotype was recovered from a man in his fifties or sixties in good health. This chain uses TRBV6-1 with TRBJ1-2, with TRBD1 matching 7 bases. The sequencing input was blood. CDR3 in DNA: TGTGCCAGCAGTGAACAGGGGGGACAGTATGGCTACACCTTC. Translated: CASSEQGGQYGYTF.